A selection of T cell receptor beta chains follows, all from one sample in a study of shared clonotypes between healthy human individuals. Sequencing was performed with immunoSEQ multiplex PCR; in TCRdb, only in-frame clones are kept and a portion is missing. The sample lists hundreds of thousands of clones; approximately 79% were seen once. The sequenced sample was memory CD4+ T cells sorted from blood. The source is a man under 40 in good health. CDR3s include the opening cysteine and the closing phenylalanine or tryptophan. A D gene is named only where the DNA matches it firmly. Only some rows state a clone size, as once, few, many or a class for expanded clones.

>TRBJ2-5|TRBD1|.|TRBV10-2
TGCGCCAGCAGCTGGGACAGGTCGGGTGAGACCCAGTACTTC
CASSWDRSGETQYF
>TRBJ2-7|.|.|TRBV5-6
TGTGCCAGCAGCTTGGACGCCGGTCCCTACGAGCAGTACTTC
CASSLDAGPYEQYF
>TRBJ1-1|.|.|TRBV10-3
TGTGCCATCAGTGAGAAGACCGGGACTGAAGCTTTCTTT
CAISEKTGTEAFF
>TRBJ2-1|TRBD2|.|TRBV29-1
TGCAGCGTTCAAATGACTAGCGGGAGTAGCGGTGAGCAGTTCTTC
CSVQMTSGSSGEQFF
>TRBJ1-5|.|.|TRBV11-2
TGTGCCAGCAGCCCGGTGGCTAATAGCAATCAGCCCCAGCATTTT
CASSPVANSNQPQHF
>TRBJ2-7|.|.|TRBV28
TGTGCCAGCAGTCCGGGACTTCTTTACGAGCAGTACTTC
CASSPGLLYEQYF
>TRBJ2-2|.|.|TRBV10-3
TGTGCCATCAGTGCCCGGGCGGACACCGGGGAGCTGTTTTTT
CAISARADTGELFF
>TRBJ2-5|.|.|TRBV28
TGTGCCAGCAGTTTAGGAGGGACTCAAGAGACCCAGTACTTC
CASSLGGTQETQYF
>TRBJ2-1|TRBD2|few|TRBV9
TGTGCCAGCAGCGCCCGAGCGGGAGTATCCTACAATGAGCAGTTCTTC
CASSARAGVSYNEQFF
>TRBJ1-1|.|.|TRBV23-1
TGCGCCAGCAGTCAACCGTCGAGACATATGAACACTGAAGCTTTCTTT
CASSQPSRHMNTEAFF
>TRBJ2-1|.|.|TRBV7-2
TGTGCCAGCAGCTTAAGGTGGTACAATGAGCAGTTCTTC
CASSLRWYNEQFF
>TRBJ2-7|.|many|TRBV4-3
TGCGCCAGCAGCCAAGCAGTGCTCTCCTACGAGCAGTACTTC
CASSQAVLSYEQYF
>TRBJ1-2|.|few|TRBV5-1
TGCGCCAGCAGCTTGGACGCAGGGTCGCAGTATGGCTACACCTTC
CASSLDAGSQYGYTF
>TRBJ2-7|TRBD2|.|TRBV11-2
TGTGCCAGCACGTCACTGATGGCGGGAGGGTACGAGCAGTACTTC
CASTSLMAGGYEQYF
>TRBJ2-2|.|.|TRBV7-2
TGTGCCAGCAGCTTAAGGACCATTAGGGTCACCGGGGAGCTGTTTTTT
CASSLRTIRVTGELFF
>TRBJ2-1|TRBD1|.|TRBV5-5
TGTGCCAGCAACATACAGGGGGTGTCCTACAATGAGCAGTTCTTC
CASNIQGVSYNEQFF
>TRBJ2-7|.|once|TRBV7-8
TGTGCCAGCAGCTTAGCTGGCGTAGACTACGAGCAGTACTTC
CASSLAGVDYEQYF
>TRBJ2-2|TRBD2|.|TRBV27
TGTGCCAGCAGTTTCTGGGGTGCTAGCGGGAGCACCGGGGAGCTGTTTTTT
CASSFWGASGSTGELFF
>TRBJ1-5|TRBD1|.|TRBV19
TGTGCCAGTAGTCAATGCCCCGGGACAGATTGTAATCAGCCCCAGCATTTT
CASSQCPGTDCNQPQHF
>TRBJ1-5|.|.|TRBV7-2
TGTGCCAGCAGCTTAGCGGGGGCCCGCAATCAGCCCCAGCATTTT
CASSLAGARNQPQHF
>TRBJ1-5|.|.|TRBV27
TGTGCCAGCAGTTTAGGGACGGGTCTTGGGGATCAGCCCCAGCATTTT
CASSLGTGLGDQPQHF
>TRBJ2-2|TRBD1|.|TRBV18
TGTGCCAGCTCACCGAAGCGGGACAGGGGGACGAACACCGGGGAGCTGTTTTTT
CASSPKRDRGTNTGELFF
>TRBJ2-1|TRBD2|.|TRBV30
TGTGCCTGGGAGGGACTAGCGGGAGGGAATGAGCAGTTCTTC
CAWEGLAGGNEQFF